Below are 7 T cell receptor beta chains sequenced from a single sample in a study of early T cells in non-severe SARS-CoV-2 infection. TCRdb used MiXCR to reprocess the 5' RACE reads, holding one entry per CDR3 protein. The top ten hold roughly 4.7% of the sample, which has tens of thousands of distinct CDR3 sequences, about 10% seen once. The specimen sequenced was whole blood. The receptors shown here come from an adult who was a healthcare worker with PCR-confirmed SARS-CoV-2 infection or an uninfected control (not recorded which).

This sequence joins TRBV6-2 or TRBV6-3 and TRBJ1-1; D ambiguous. The V end lost 4 bases, the J end lost 6 bases, and 6 bases lay between the germline ends. The CDR3 spans 11 residues. In germline, CDR1 is MNHEY, CDR2 SVGEGT. CDR3 protein: CASSSGSEAFF. In nucleotides, the CDR3 is TGTGCCAGCAGTTCGGGGTCTGAAGCTTTCTTT.

The gene calls are TRBV7-8 and TRBJ1-2; D possibly corresponds to TRBD1 (6 bases). Germline CDR1 SGHVS, CDR2 FQNEAQ. V was clipped by 5 bases and J by 4 bases, with 17 bases between them. There are 15 residues in the CDR3. For the CDR3, the DNA is TGTGCCAGCAGCCCTATCAGGGGTCCCAGCTATGGCTACACCTTC. It is translated as CASSPIRGPSYGYTF.

This clonotype occurred many times. V is TRBV20-1 and J is TRBJ1-6, with 10 bases lining up with TRBD1. V was clipped by 3 bases and J by 9 bases; unmatched bases: 5. This CDR3 spans 14 amino acids. Germline V gene lookup returns CDR1 DFQATT and CDR2 SNEGSKA (reference sequence). The DNA of the CDR3 is TGCAGTGCTAGGGGGACAGGGGAATCTTCACCCCTCCACTTT. The encoded protein is CSARGTGESSPLHF.

V gene TRBV10-3 combines with J gene TRBJ2-5; 7 bases match TRBD2. The CDR3 is 15 residues long. The V gene end was trimmed by 0 bases and the J gene end by 3 bases; junction bases not matched to a gene: 4. Looked up from germline, CDR1 is ENHRY and CDR2 is SYGVKD. The CDR3 nucleotides read TGTGCCATCAGTGAGTCGGGAGGGAGAAAAGAGACCCAGTACTTC. Translating it yields CAISESGGRKETQYF.

This clonotype occurred many times. The chain has TRBV30 and TRBJ2-1; TRBD2 matches 8 bases. J lost 9 bases, V lost 2 bases, and 6 bases had no gene match. The CDR3 contains 13 residues. Germline V gene data show CDR1 as GTSNPN and CDR2 as SVGIG (reference sequence). As DNA, the CDR3 is TGTGCCTGGAGTCACAGCGGGGGATTTGAGCAGTTCTTC. This encodes CAWSHSGGFEQFF.

About this clonotype itself: Relative to the germline gene, one junction end is altered; a read error may explain this. The rearrangement joins TRBV19 to TRBJ1-5, with a weak D call TRBD1 (5 bases). The germline gives CDR1 LNHDA, CDR2 SQIVND (reference sequence). The CDR3 loop spans 18 amino acids. CDR3: CASSIGRGHDYSNQPQHF. CDR3 sequence (DNA): TGTGCCAGTAGTATCGGTAGGGGCCACGACTATAGCAATCAGCCCCAACATTTT.

As regards this clonotype: The junction does not match germline at one end; this may be a read error. The chain combines TRBV7-2 with TRBJ2-7; the D gene is possibly TRBD1 (5 bases). This CDR3 region has 18 residues. Germline CDR1 and CDR2: SGHTA and FQGNSA. CDR3 in amino acids: CASSHHLGLRNRFYELYF. The CDR3 DNA is TGTGCCAGCAGCCACCATTTGGGGCTGCGGAACCGATTCTACGAGCTGTACTTC.